This T cell receptor beta chain was recorded in a study of blood T cell repertoires in COVID-19. Study details: COVID-19 samples, acute and convalescent, were from the United States, Italy and Spain. In each case, the material was cDNA or gDNA derived from T cells, B-cell-depleted T cells, or PBMCs.

Here immunoSEQ multiplex PCR was the method, and the copy in TCRdb shows in-frame clones only, minus some. In the table there are over 250,000 clones, 85% to 90% of which are singletons. This clone was observed a handful of times. This CDR3 has 13 residues. Germline values: CDR1 SNHLY, CDR2 FYNNEI. Trimming removed 3 bases at V and 8 bases at J, with 13 bases between. The sample comprised peripheral blood. J is TRBJ1-1 and V is TRBV2, with D unclear. The receptor was isolated from a woman in her 40s who had recovered from COVID-19. The CDR3 sequence is CASSDEVLIEAFF. Here the CDR3 DNA reads TGTGCCAGCAGTGATGAGGTTCTGATCGAAGCTTTCTTT.